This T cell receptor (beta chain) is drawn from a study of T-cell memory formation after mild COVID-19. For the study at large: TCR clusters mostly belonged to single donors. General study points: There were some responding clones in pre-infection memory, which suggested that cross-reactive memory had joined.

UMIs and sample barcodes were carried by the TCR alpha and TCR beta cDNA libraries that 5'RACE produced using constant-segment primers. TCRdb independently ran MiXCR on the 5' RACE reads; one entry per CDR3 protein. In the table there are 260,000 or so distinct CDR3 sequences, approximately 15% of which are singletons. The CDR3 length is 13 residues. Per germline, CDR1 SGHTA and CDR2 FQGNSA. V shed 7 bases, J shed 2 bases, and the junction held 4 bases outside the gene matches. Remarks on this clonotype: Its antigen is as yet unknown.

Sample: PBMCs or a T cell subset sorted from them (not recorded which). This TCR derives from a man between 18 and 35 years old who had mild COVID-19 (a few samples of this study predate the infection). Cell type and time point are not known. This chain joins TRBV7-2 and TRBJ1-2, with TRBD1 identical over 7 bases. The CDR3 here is CASTLTGNYGYTF. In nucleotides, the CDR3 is TGTGCCAGCACCTTGACAGGGAACTATGGCTACACCTTC.